This record covers a single T cell receptor (beta chain). TCRdb re-called the 5' RACE reads with MiXCR, one entry per CDR3 protein. The sample shows tens of thousands of distinct CDR3 sequences, more than 7% of them seen only once. This sample was taken from a study of human T cells and chemical hapten exposure. Background on the study: TCR yields per sample varied, mainly owing to small pooled library volume differences.

Extraction of total RNA was performed on unfractionated whole blood. The CDR3 spans 13 residues. The germline CDR1 and CDR2 sequences are SQVTM and ANQGSEA. V gave up 4 bases and J gave up 6 bases; unmatched junction bases: 2. The chain employs TRBV29-1 and TRBJ2-5; 13 bases are shared with TRBD2. This TCR was recovered from a male donor in good health. Here the CDR3 DNA reads TGCAGCGTTGTACTAGCGGGAGGGAAGACCCAGTACTTC. This encodes CSVVLAGGKTQYF.